What follows is one TCR beta chain and its context. This specimen belongs to a study of blood T cell repertoires in COVID-19. At the level of the study: Acute and convalescent COVID-19 samples came from the United States, Italy and Spain. PBMCs, B-cell-depleted T cells, or T cells were the source of the cDNA or gDNA that made up the material.

As handled by the study authors: Researchers report that nucleated cell counts were estimated from reference gene primer amplification. Measured with immunoSEQ multiplex PCR; TCRdb has only the in-frame clones, and not every one. V, J and clone size are those of that table, while D and trimming were read from the DNA. The sample shows fewer than 400,000 clones, 90% of them seen only once. In Seattle, patients joined the study during active infection and were tracked longitudinally. The germline CDR1 and CDR2 sequences are LGHDT and YNNKEL (reference sequence). The CDR3 contains 15 residues. The germline V and J ends were trimmed by 0 bases and 2 bases, with 8 bases remaining between them.

Source material: peripheral blood. The chain carries TRBV3-1 (or the pseudogene TRBV3-2) and TRBJ2-1, with TRBD2 as a possible D gene (6 bases). The clonotype originates from a woman aged 25 to 45 with COVID-19, enrolled during active disease. CDR3: CASSQDASAYNEQFF. CDR3 nucleotide sequence: TGTGCCAGCAGCCAAGATGCTAGCGCCTACAATGAGCAGTTCTTC.